Shown below are 21 T cell receptor beta chains from a single sample sequenced in a study of cytomegalovirus exposure and HLA in healthy donors. Assay: immunoSEQ multiplex PCR; the TCRdb copy retains only in-frame clones and omits some. The repertoire has about 250,000 clones, roughly 84% of them found once; the top ten carry about 12%. The sequenced sample was PBMCs. The receptors were gathered from a man aged 18 to 29 in good health and CMV-seropositive.

This sequence joins TRBV6-5 and TRBJ2-7; D is unclear. The germline gives CDR1 MNHEY, CDR2 SVGAGI. V dropped 4 bases and J dropped 0 bases, with 10 bases sitting between them. The CDR3 loop spans 14 amino acids. CDR3 coding DNA: TGTGCCAGCAGTTCGGACCTACCCTCCTACGAGCAGTACTTC. Translating gives CASSSDLPSYEQYF.

The chain uses TRBV2 and TRBJ1-1, with 7 bases aligning to TRBD1. Per germline, CDR1 SNHLY and CDR2 FYNNEI. The J segment lost 2 bases and the V segment lost 7 bases, leaving 4 bases of the junction unmatched. This CDR3 comprises 13 residues. The CDR3 reads CASTRDSNTEAFF. DNA for the CDR3: TGTGCCAGCACGCGGGACAGCAACACTGAAGCTTTCTTT.

The V and J genes are TRBV30 and TRBJ1-1; no definite D call. Trimming removed 4 bases from V and 5 bases from J, with 11 bases in between. Germline V gene sequence: CDR1 GTSNPN, CDR2 SVGIG (reference sequence). The CDR3 has 12 amino acids. In DNA, the CDR3 is TGTGCCTGGACCAACCAAGGAACTGAAGCTTTCTTT. It yields the protein CAWTNQGTEAFF.

The V and J genes are TRBV6-1 and TRBJ2-3, with 13 nucleotides matching TRBD2. Germline V CDR1 and CDR2: MNHNS, SASEGT. The ends lost 4 bases at V and 6 bases at J; junction bases unmatched: 7. This CDR3 contains 16 residues. DNA for the CDR3: TGTGCCAGCAGTGCTCGACTAGCGGGAGGATTGGATACGCAGTATTTT. It is translated as CASSARLAGGLDTQYF.

This clone was seen a few times. This chain joins TRBV7-2 and TRBJ1-5; TRBD1 agrees at 9 bases. CDR3 length equals 15 residues. V shed 6 bases, J shed 5 bases, and the junction held 8 bases outside the gene matches. The germline gives CDR1 SGHTA, CDR2 FQGNSA. The CDR3 bases are TGTGCCAGCAGTCAGGACAGGGGAGGATATCAGCCCCAGCATTTT. Its protein is CASSQDRGGYQPQHF.

The table lists this clone with a few counts. This chain connects TRBV20-1 to TRBJ1-2, with D unresolved. Germline V lookup: CDR1 DFQATT, CDR2 SNEGSKA (reference sequence). Trimming cost V 6 bases and J 8 bases, with 13 bases left between them. The CDR3 has 11 amino acids. CDR3 loop: CSAPPSQGYTF. DNA of the CDR3: TGCAGTGCCCCGCCGTCCCAGGGCTACACCTTC.

The chain couples TRBV27 to TRBJ2-1; D remains unclear. V lost 3 bases and J 5 bases, leaving 14 bases between the germline ends. Looked up from germline, CDR1 is MNHEY and CDR2 is SMNVEV (reference sequence). CDR3 length equals 15 residues. CDR3 nucleotides: TGTGCCAGCAGTTTGGAAAGCCTGAGCAACAATGAGCAGTTCTTC. Translating it yields CASSLESLSNNEQFF.

The V and J genes are TRBV27 and TRBJ1-2; D unclear. The V end was cut by 5 bases, the J end by 8 bases, with 12 bases between. CDR1 is MNHEY, CDR2 SMNVEV, per germline (reference sequence). The CDR3 extends over 12 amino acids. DNA of the CDR3: TGTGCCAGCAGTCGGGGAGCGGGGGGCTACACCTTC. Translating it yields CASSRGAGGYTF.

CDR3 sequence: CASRPGTGAYEQYF. In DNA form, the CDR3 reads TGCGCCAGCAGACCCGGGACGGGCGCCTACGAGCAGTACTTC. This chain links TRBV4-1 with TRBJ2-7; the D call may be TRBD1 or TRBD2 (5 bases each). There are 14 residues in the CDR3. Per germline, CDR1 MGHRA and CDR2 YSYEKL. Trimming stripped 6 bases from V and 2 bases from J, with 14 bases between.

The chain is built from TRBV7-3 and TRBJ2-1, with TRBD2 identical over 7 bases. The J segment lost 4 bases and the V segment lost 1 base, leaving 4 bases of the junction unmatched. Germline loops: CDR1 SGHTA, CDR2 FQGTGA. This CDR3 comprises 15 residues. The CDR3 nucleotides are TGTGCCAGCAGCTTAAAGGCTAGCGGTTACAATGAGCAGTTCTTC. Protein sequence: CASSLKASGYNEQFF.

This sequence joins TRBV9 and TRBJ1-1, with 10 nucleotides matching TRBD1. In germline, CDR1 is SGDLS, CDR2 YYNGEE. V lost 4 bases to trimming and J lost 5 bases; unmatched junction nucleotides: 11. The CDR3 totals 16 residues. The CDR3 sequence is CASSPWGQGIGTEAFF. The CDR3 nucleotides read TGTGCCAGCAGCCCATGGGGACAGGGGATAGGGACTGAAGCTTTCTTT.

The chain has TRBV6-5 and TRBJ2-3; D perhaps matches TRBD2 (5 bases). CDR3 length equals 12 residues. V was trimmed by 6 bases and J by 9 bases, leaving 13 bases between them. Looked up from germline, CDR1 is MNHEY and CDR2 is SVGAGI. This chain's CDR3 is CASRAAGMTQYF. The CDR3 region has the DNA TGTGCCAGCAGAGCCGCCGGGATGACGCAGTATTTT.

This rearrangement joins TRBV4-1 to TRBJ2-1; the D gene could be TRBD1 or TRBD2 (5 bases each). V lost 7 bases to trimming and J lost 6 bases, with 16 bases between them. Germline-derived CDR1 and CDR2 are MGHRA and YSYEKL. The CDR3 runs to 14 residues. The CDR3 region is CASTGLEVGNEQFF. The CDR3 coding sequence is TGCGCCAGCACAGGGCTGGAGGTCGGCAATGAGCAGTTCTTC.

The chain combines TRBV19 with TRBJ1-1, with D maybe TRBD1 (6 bases). Germline CDR1 is LNHDA and CDR2 is SQIVND (reference sequence). This CDR3 contains 13 residues. The ends were cut back, 7 bases at V and 1 base at J, with 10 bases in the middle. CDR3 protein: CASTPDRNTEAFF. DNA for the CDR3: TGTGCCAGTACCCCGGACAGGAACACTGAAGCTTTCTTT.

The chain employs TRBV27 and TRBJ2-1; no clear D. V was trimmed by 3 bases and J by 14 bases, leaving 14 bases between them. The CDR3 spans 12 residues. Germline CDR1 MNHEY, CDR2 SMNVEV (reference sequence). CDR3 bases: TGTGCCAGCAGTTTTATCGATAGTGTGAAGTTCTTC. This sequence encodes CASSFIDSVKFF.

The CDR3 is CSGIPLAGKQETQYF. CDR3 bases: TGCAGCGGGATCCCACTAGCGGGAAAACAAGAGACCCAGTACTTC. The genes are TRBV29-1 and TRBJ2-5, with 10 bases identical to TRBD2. Trimming took 7 bases from V and 2 from J; bases not matched to a gene: 10. The CDR3 runs to 15 residues. From germline, CDR1 is SQVTM and CDR2 ANQGSEA. The variable domain in full, completed from reference TRBV29-1 and TRBJ2-5, reads SAVISQKPSRDICQRGTSLTIQCQVDSQVTMMFWYRQQPGQSLTLIATANQGSEATYESGFVIDKFPISRPNLTFSTLTVSNMSPEDSSIYLCSGIPLAGKQETQYFGPGTRLLVL.

The chain employs TRBV29-1 and TRBJ1-1, with D maybe TRBD1 (6 bases). Deletions cut 7 bases from V and 0 bases from J, with 15 bases between. In germline, CDR1 is SQVTM, CDR2 ANQGSEA. This CDR3 comprises 14 residues. CDR3 protein: CSAQGGWVNTEAFF. The CDR3 region has the DNA TGCAGCGCCCAAGGGGGGTGGGTGAACACTGAAGCTTTCTTT. Looking up the rest from reference TRBV29-1 and TRBJ1-1 gives the full variable domain: SAVISQKPSRDICQRGTSLTIQCQVDSQVTMMFWYRQQPGQSLTLIATANQGSEATYESGFVIDKFPISRPNLTFSTLTVSNMSPEDSSIYLCSAQGGWVNTEAFFGQGTRLTVV.

The chain has TRBV5-4 and TRBJ1-2, with 11 positions matching TRBD1. V trimming: 5 bases; J trimming: 6 bases; junction bases outside the gene matches: 6. The CDR3 has 14 residues. CDR1 SGHNT and CDR2 YYREEE come from the germline V gene (reference sequence). The CDR3 nucleotides read TGTGCCAGCAGTCAATCGGACAGGGGGCATGGCTACACCTTC. It is translated as CASSQSDRGHGYTF.

The V and J genes are TRBV28 and TRBJ2-7; 9 bases match TRBD1. The CDR3 consists of 14 residues. The V gene end was trimmed by 5 bases and the J gene end by 7 bases; junction bases not matched to a gene: 9. Germline-derived CDR1 and CDR2 are MDHEN and SYDVKM. CDR3 sequence: CASSPRDREAEQYF. CDR3 nucleotides: TGTGCCAGCAGTCCCCGGGACAGGGAGGCTGAGCAGTACTTC.

Details on this clone: At the DNA level, this CDR3 is encoded by other sequences in the same sample as well. The rearrangement uses TRBV27 and TRBJ2-7; 7 bases align to TRBD2. Germline V gives CDR1 MNHEY, CDR2 SMNVEV (reference sequence). The length of the CDR3 is 13 residues. The J segment lost 4 bases and the V segment lost 4 bases, leaving 4 bases of the junction unmatched. The CDR3 here is CASSSGLTYEQYF. CDR3 DNA: TGTGCCAGCAGTTCGGGACTAACATACGAGCAGTACTTC.

The chain links TRBV11-2 to TRBJ2-1, with 7 nucleotides matching TRBD2. Trimming took 1 base from V and 0 from J; bases not matched to a gene: 9. Germline assignment: CDR1 SGHAT and CDR2 FQNNGV. The CDR3 is made up of 18 amino acids. CDR3 sequence: CASSLGAGVLSSYNEQFF. The CDR3 DNA reads as TGTGCCAGCAGCTTAGGTGCGGGAGTGCTGAGCTCCTACAATGAGCAGTTCTTC.